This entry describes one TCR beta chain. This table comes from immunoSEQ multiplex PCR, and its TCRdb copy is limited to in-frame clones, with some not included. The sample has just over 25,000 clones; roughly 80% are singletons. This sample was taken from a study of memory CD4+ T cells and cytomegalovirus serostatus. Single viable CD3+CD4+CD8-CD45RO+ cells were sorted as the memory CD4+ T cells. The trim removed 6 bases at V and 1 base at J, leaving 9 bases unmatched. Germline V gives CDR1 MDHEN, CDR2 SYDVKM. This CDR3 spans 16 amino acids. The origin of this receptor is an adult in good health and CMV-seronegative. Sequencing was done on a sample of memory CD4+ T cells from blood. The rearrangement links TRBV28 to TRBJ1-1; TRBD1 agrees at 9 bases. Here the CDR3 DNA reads TGTGCCAGCAGGGAAGGGACAGGGTTTGGGAACACTGAAGCTTTCTTT. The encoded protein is CASREGTGFGNTEAFF.